Below are 12 T cell receptor beta chains sequenced from a single sample in a study of blood T cell repertoires in COVID-19. Produced via immunoSEQ multiplex PCR; TCRdb's table is partial and in-frame only. Of 210,000 or so clones listed, about 90% are singletons. Source material: peripheral blood. These receptors were obtained from a man between 18 and 35 years old with active or convalescent COVID-19.

The chain combines TRBV19 with TRBJ1-5; 8 bases are a match to TRBD1. The CDR3 sequence is 13 residues long. V was clipped by 8 bases and J by 3 bases; unmatched bases: 3. Germline assignment: CDR1 LNHDA and CDR2 SQIVND (reference sequence). The CDR3 DNA sequence: TGTGCCAGTTCAGGGGGCTTCAATCAGCCCCAGCATTTT. Translation gives CASSGGFNQPQHF. Filled out from reference TRBV19 and TRBJ1-5, the complete variable domain reads DGGITQSPKYLFRKEGQNVTLSCEQNLNHDAMYWYRQDPGQGLRLIYYSQIVNDFQKGDIAEGYSVSREKKESFPLTVTSAQKNPTAFYLCASSGGFNQPQHFGDGTRLSIL.

The CDR3 DNA sequence: TGTGCCAGCATCCGTGGGCAGGGCGACTATGGCTACACCTTC. It codes for CASIRGQGDYGYTF. This rearrangement joins TRBV2 to TRBJ1-2; the D gene is possibly TRBD1 (5 bases). The V gene lost 7 bases and the J gene lost 3 bases, with 15 bases spanning the gap. This CDR3 region has 14 residues. CDR1 is SNHLY, CDR2 FYNNEI, per germline.

In DNA, the CDR3 is TGTGCCAGCAGTGTGACAGGGGGCGAGCAGTACTTC. Amino acids: CASSVTGGEQYF. V usage is TRBV27 and J usage is TRBJ2-7, with 9 bases aligning to TRBD1. The V gene end was trimmed by 5 bases and the J gene end by 6 bases; junction bases not matched to a gene: 2. This CDR3 contains 12 residues. Germline values: CDR1 MNHEY, CDR2 SMNVEV (reference sequence).

The J gene is TRBJ2-2, the V gene TRBV2; the D is unclear. V lost 6 bases and J 4 bases, leaving 9 bases between the germline ends. Germline CDR1 SNHLY, CDR2 FYNNEI. This CDR3 contains 13 residues. In nucleotides, the CDR3 is TGTGCCAGCAGCACCTTCGGCACCGGGGAGCTGTTTTTT. Protein product: CASSTFGTGELFF.

The genes are TRBV2 and TRBJ1-1; the match to TRBD1 covers 10 bases. Trimming at V came to 4 bases and at J to 4 bases, leaving 6 bases not matched to a gene. Germline V gene sequence: CDR1 SNHLY, CDR2 FYNNEI. This CDR3 is 15 amino acids long. In nucleotides, the CDR3 is TGTGCCAGCAGTGTCGACAGGGGGCTGGGCACTGAAGCTTTCTTT. Translated, it gives CASSVDRGLGTEAFF.

As concerns this clone: Different DNA sequences within this sample yield the same CDR3. The chain has TRBV19 and TRBJ1-2, with TRBD1 as a possible D gene (6 bases). Germline V gives CDR1 LNHDA, CDR2 SQIVND (reference sequence). This CDR3 is built from 14 residues. V lost 3 bases, J lost 6 bases, and 14 bases lay in between. CDR3 sequence: CASSIRTGGHGYTF. The CDR3 region has the DNA TGTGCCAGTAGTATTCGAACGGGGGGCCATGGCTACACCTTC. Together with reference TRBV19 and TRBJ1-2, the CDR3 gives the full variable domain: DGGITQSPKYLFRKEGQNVTLSCEQNLNHDAMYWYRQDPGQGLRLIYYSQIVNDFQKGDIAEGYSVSREKKESFPLTVTSAQKNPTAFYLCASSIRTGGHGYTFGSGTRLTVV.

This chain connects TRBV6-5 to TRBJ2-1; 8 bases are shared with TRBD1. Germline V lookup: CDR1 MNHEY, CDR2 SVGAGI. Trimming cost V 5 bases and J 5 bases; bases outside gene matches: 8. The CDR3 sequence is 15 residues long. The CDR3 sequence: CASSMDRAWNNEQFF. CDR3 DNA: TGTGCCAGCAGTATGGACAGGGCGTGGAACAATGAGCAGTTCTTC.

The rearrangement joins TRBV28 to TRBJ1-4, with 10 bases identical to TRBD1. Germline-derived CDR1 and CDR2 are MDHEN and SYDVKM. The CDR3 runs 17 residues. The J segment lost 6 bases and the V segment lost 5 bases, leaving 12 bases of the junction unmatched. The CDR3, as DNA: TGTGCCAGCAGTGCTTCGGGGGGACAGGGGCCTTATGAAAAACTGTTTTTT. Translating it yields CASSASGGQGPYEKLFF.

The chain couples TRBV5-4 to TRBJ1-5; TRBD1 aligns across 7 bases. CDR1 is SGHNT and CDR2 is YYREEE in the germline V gene (reference sequence). CDR3 length equals 13 residues. The J segment lost 9 bases and the V segment lost 5 bases, leaving 8 bases of the junction unmatched. The CDR3 sequence is CASSRQGQGPQHF. The CDR3 region has the DNA TGTGCCAGCAGTCGACAGGGCCAAGGGCCCCAGCATTTT.

The chain carries TRBV28 and TRBJ2-5; D ambiguous. Germline lookup yields CDR1 MDHEN and CDR2 SYDVKM. V was clipped by 6 bases and J by 9 bases, with 17 bases between them. There are 13 residues in the CDR3. This chain's CDR3 is CASSERVETAQYF. Here the CDR3 DNA reads TGTGCCAGCAGCGAACGCGTGGAGACGGCCCAGTACTTC.

The chain joins TRBV28 to TRBJ2-1; 12 bases map to TRBD2. The CDR3 totals 16 residues. V shed 2 bases, J shed 9 bases, and the junction held 8 bases outside the gene matches. Germline V gene sequence: CDR1 MDHEN, CDR2 SYDVKM. The CDR3 protein is CASSLRGLAGRSEQFF. In DNA form, the CDR3 reads TGTGCCAGCAGTTTAAGAGGACTAGCGGGAAGGAGTGAGCAGTTCTTC.

This chain links TRBV28 with TRBJ2-1; 10 bases are a match to TRBD2. Germline V CDR1 and CDR2: MDHEN, SYDVKM. There are 17 residues in the CDR3. J was trimmed by 2 bases and V by 2 bases; bases with no gene match: 6. The CDR3 loop reads CASSLASGTSAYNEQFF. DNA of the CDR3: TGTGCCAGCAGTTTAGCCTCAGGGACTAGCGCCTACAATGAGCAGTTCTTC.